These 17 T cell receptor beta chains share one sample of origin, sequenced in a study of cytomegalovirus exposure and HLA in healthy donors. PCR involved 60 Vbeta and 13 Jbeta primers. Clones were sequenced by immunoSEQ multiplex PCR, and TCRdb holds only the in-frame ones, with some missing. The data contain 100,000 to 150,000 clones, about a sixth of them singletons. The source material was PBMCs. The source is a female donor in good health and CMV-seropositive.

CDR3 coding DNA: TGTGCCAGTAGTCTCGGGACAGACAATCAGCCCCAGCATTTT. The encoded protein is CASSLGTDNQPQHF. The chain uses TRBV19 and TRBJ1-5; the match to TRBD1 covers 7 bases. CDR3 length: 14 residues. Germline V lookup: CDR1 LNHDA, CDR2 SQIVND (reference sequence). V shed 5 bases and J 3 bases; nucleotides not matched to a gene: 4.

The chain uses TRBV28 and TRBJ2-7; 8 bases line up with TRBD1. CDR1 and CDR2 (germline): MDHEN, SYDVKM. The CDR3 sequence is 14 residues long. J was trimmed by 4 bases and V by 7 bases; bases with no gene match: 9. CDR3 bases: TGTGCCAGCACCCCCGGGACAGGAGATTACGAGCAGTACTTC. The encoded protein is CASTPGTGDYEQYF. The entire variable domain, with the rest obtained from reference TRBV28 and TRBJ2-7, is as follows: DVKVTQSSRYLVKRTGEKVFLECVQDMDHENMFWYRQDPGLGLRLIYFSYDVKMKEKGDIPEGYSVSREKKERFSLILESASTNQTSMYLCASTPGTGDYEQYFGPGTRLTVT.

J is TRBJ1-6 and V is TRBV30, with D maybe TRBD1 (6 bases). Germline V gives CDR1 GTSNPN, CDR2 SVGIG (reference sequence). Trimming removed 0 bases at V and 11 bases at J, with 14 bases between. The CDR3 is 14 residues long. In nucleotides, the CDR3 is TGTGCCTGGAGTGTAGGGGGGGAAGGGGCACCCCTCCACTTT. Translation gives CAWSVGGEGAPLHF.

The chain joins TRBV10-1 to TRBJ2-2; TRBD2 might be the D (5 bases). The V and J ends lost 4 bases and 4 bases respectively, with 10 bases between them. Per the germline V gene, CDR1 is WNHNN and CDR2 is SYGVQD (reference sequence). The CDR3 runs 14 residues. CDR3 nucleotide sequence: TGCGCCAGCAGTGTCCTTCGGGGCACCGGGGAGCTGTTTTTT. It encodes CASSVLRGTGELFF.

This clone has a handful of counts. The CDR3 reads CATSSPRDRANNEQFF. CDR3 nucleotides: TGTGCCACCAGCAGTCCCCGGGACAGGGCAAACAATGAGCAGTTCTTC. The genes are TRBV15 and TRBJ2-1; TRBD1 aligns across 9 bases. Germline-derived CDR1 and CDR2 are LNHNV and YYDKDF (reference sequence). The CDR3 is 16 amino acids. The J segment lost 5 bases and the V segment lost 3 bases, leaving 8 bases of the junction unmatched.

This chain joins TRBV10-3 and TRBJ2-7; TRBD2 matches at 12 bases. The CDR3 consists of 16 residues. The V segment lost 10 bases and the J segment 2 bases; nucleotides outside the gene matches: 12. In germline, CDR1 is ENHRY, CDR2 SYGVKD. The CDR3 loop reads CASRVTSGRGAYEQYF. The CDR3 DNA sequence: TGTGCCAGCCGTGTGACTAGCGGGAGAGGAGCCTACGAGCAGTACTTC.

This rearrangement joins TRBV28 to TRBJ1-4; 7 bases agree with TRBD1. The CDR3 totals 14 residues. The ends lost 4 bases at V and 4 bases at J; junction bases unmatched: 3. Per germline, CDR1 MDHEN and CDR2 SYDVKM. CDR3 bases: TGTGCCAGCAGTTCCGGGACAGTTAATGAAAAACTGTTTTTT. It encodes CASSSGTVNEKLFF. Filled out from reference TRBV28 and TRBJ1-4, the complete variable domain reads DVKVTQSSRYLVKRTGEKVFLECVQDMDHENMFWYRQDPGLGLRLIYFSYDVKMKEKGDIPEGYSVSREKKERFSLILESASTNQTSMYLCASSSGTVNEKLFFGSGTQLSVL.

This chain uses TRBV25-1 with TRBJ2-5; 7 nucleotides align to TRBD2. The CDR3 loop spans 17 amino acids. Unmatched junction bases numbered 11, after V lost 1 base and J lost 3 bases. Per the germline V gene, CDR1 is MGHDK and CDR2 is SYGVNS. This chain's CDR3 is CASSESRGEIAKETQYF. As DNA, the CDR3 is TGTGCCAGCAGTGAATCACGGGGGGAGATCGCAAAAGAGACCCAGTACTTC.

This clone appeared a few times. This sequence joins TRBV7-9 and TRBJ2-3, with unresolved D. The germline gives CDR1 SEHNR, CDR2 FQNEAQ (reference sequence). The V end was cut by 5 bases, the J end by 2 bases, with 11 bases between. This CDR3 is 14 amino acids long. Here the CDR3 DNA reads TGTGCCAGCAGCGTAACTCCCTACACAGATACGCAGTATTTT. Amino acids: CASSVTPYTDTQYF.

The chain links TRBV5-5 to TRBJ2-7; possibly TRBD2 for D (6 bases). CDR1 and CDR2 (germline): SGHKS, YYEKEE (reference sequence). V dropped 0 bases and J dropped 0 bases, with 10 bases sitting between them. The CDR3 length is 15 residues. CDR3 sequence: CASSLAGGGSYEQYF. The CDR3 nucleotides are TGTGCCAGCAGCTTGGCCGGGGGAGGCTCCTACGAGCAGTACTTC.

V usage is TRBV5-1 and J usage is TRBJ2-7; TRBD2 aligns across 12 bases. The V gene's germline CDR1 is SGHRS and CDR2 YFSETQ. J was trimmed by 6 bases and V by 0 bases; bases with no gene match: 10. This CDR3 spans 17 amino acids. The CDR3 loop is CASSLVASGRGESEQYF. The CDR3 DNA reads TGCGCCAGCAGCTTGGTGGCTAGCGGGAGGGGGGAGAGCGAGCAGTACTTC.

This clone has a handful of counts. This sequence joins TRBV28 and TRBJ1-5; D is unclear. Germline V CDR1 and CDR2: MDHEN, SYDVKM. This CDR3 spans 15 amino acids. The V end was cut by 2 bases, the J end by 9 bases, with 17 bases between. The DNA for the CDR3 is TGTGCCAGCAGTTTAGGGTCGGGGTTCAGGCTGCCCCAGCATTTT. It translates to CASSLGSGFRLPQHF.

J is TRBJ2-4 and V is TRBV7-6; TRBD1 aligns across 12 bases. The V segment lost 8 bases and the J segment 9 bases; nucleotides outside the gene matches: 8. The CDR3 loop spans 14 amino acids. Germline lookup yields CDR1 SGHVS and CDR2 FNYEAQ. The CDR3 loop reads CASGLGGQGAIQYF. DNA of the CDR3: TGTGCCAGCGGATTGGGGGGACAGGGGGCCATTCAGTACTTC.

V is TRBV7-9 and J is TRBJ2-2, with TRBD2 matching over 11 bases. The germline gives CDR1 SEHNR, CDR2 FQNEAQ (reference sequence). V lost 7 bases and J lost 5; bases outside the gene matches: 9. This CDR3 comprises 16 residues. DNA of the CDR3: TGTGCCAGCAACCCTCCGGGACTAGCGGAAACCGGGGAGCTGTTTTTT. Translated: CASNPPGLAETGELFF.

The chain links TRBV5-1 to TRBJ1-2; possibly TRBD1 for D (5 bases). Germline CDR1 and CDR2: SGHRS and YFSETQ. V was trimmed by 4 bases and J by 1 base, leaving 11 bases between them. This CDR3 is 14 amino acids long. CDR3 residues: CASSALGGNYGYTF. The CDR3 DNA reads as TGCGCCAGCAGCGCCTTGGGGGGTAACTATGGCTACACCTTC.

This chain joins TRBV19 and TRBJ2-1; D possibly corresponds to TRBD1 (6 bases). The V gene's germline CDR1 is LNHDA and CDR2 SQIVND (reference sequence). The CDR3 has 15 amino acids. Trimming pared 2 bases from V and 3 bases from J, leaving 11 bases between. CDR3: CASSIFRTDYNEQFF. For the CDR3, the DNA is TGTGCCAGTAGTATATTTAGGACAGACTACAATGAGCAGTTCTTC.

CDR3: CASSLNRGVSSPLHF. The CDR3 DNA reads TGTGCCAGCAGCTTGAATCGCGGTGTGAGTTCACCCCTCCACTTT. The chain combines TRBV5-6 with TRBJ1-6, with D unclear. The ends were cut back, 1 base at V and 9 bases at J, with 14 bases in the middle. CDR1 is SGHDT and CDR2 is YYEEEE in the germline V gene. The length of the CDR3 is 15 residues.